The 4 T cell receptor beta chains in this list originate from one sample, sequenced in a study of regulatory T cells in long-lasting Graves disease. Assembly of TCR beta libraries relied on iRepertoire HTBI primers together with Arm-PCR of CDR3 regions. A single record per CDR3 protein comes from TCRdb applying MiXCR to the multiplex PCR reads. In the table there are 450,000 to 600,000 distinct CDR3 sequences, approximately 15% of which are singletons. Time point: newly diagnosed GD, antithyroid drugs for less than 3 months. PBMCs were the source of the RNA used for TCR sequencing. These data were also filed under a second study, of T cells in Graves' hyperthyroidism and ophthalmopathy.

The source was peripheral blood mononuclear cells (PBMCs), collected at new diagnosis, from a patient treated with antithyroid drugs. The receptor set was obtained from a man aged 30 to 45 with Graves disease.

This clonotype was seen a handful of times. V usage is TRBV12-5 and J usage is TRBJ2-6; D perhaps matches TRBD1 (5 bases). The CDR3 consists of 18 residues. Germline V gene lookup returns CDR1 LGHNT and CDR2 FRNRAP. Trimming stripped 6 bases from V and 0 bases from J, with 18 bases between. CDR3: CASGGRETRFSGANVLTF. CDR3 in DNA: TGTGCTAGTGGAGGCAGGGAAACCCGATTCTCTGGGGCCAACGTCCTGACTTTC.

V is TRBV7-9 and J is TRBJ2-7; D perhaps matches TRBD2 (6 bases). V was pared by 4 bases and J by 2 bases, with 18 bases between. From germline, CDR1 is SEHNR and CDR2 FQNEAQ (reference sequence). The CDR3 totals 16 residues. CDR3 coding DNA: TGTGCCAGCAGCTCCTCCCAGCCCGGGGGAACCTACGAGCAGTACTTC. Protein: CASSSSQPGGTYEQYF.

This clonotype was detected a few times. The gene calls are TRBV24-1 and TRBJ1-1; D remains unclear. The CDR3 contains 13 residues. CDR1 and CDR2 (germline): KGHDR, SFDVKD. V shed 12 bases and J shed 4 bases, with 17 bases lying between them. The CDR3, as DNA: TGTGCCGTTACAAGTAGGTACGGCACTGAAGCTTTCTTT. It specifies CAVTSRYGTEAFF.

This clonotype was seen repeatedly, ten times or more. CDR3 DNA sequence: TGTGCCAGTAGTGCAGGGGCGAGGTACGAAAAACTGTTTTTT. Translating gives CASSAGARYEKLFF. This chain joins TRBV19 and TRBJ1-4; D is perhaps TRBD1 (6 bases). This CDR3 spans 14 amino acids. Germline lookup yields CDR1 LNHDA and CDR2 SQIVND (reference sequence). V was pared by 5 bases and J by 8 bases, with 15 bases between.